The 9 T cell receptor beta chains given below trace back to one sample, sequenced in a study of shared clonotypes between healthy human individuals. Sequencing was performed with immunoSEQ multiplex PCR; in TCRdb, only in-frame clones are kept and a portion is missing. Among approximately 940,000 clones listed, about 80% were seen once. Source material: memory CD4+ T cells sorted from blood. Subset noted: CD45RA-negative fraction. These receptors were taken from a man in his late teens or twenties in good health.

The V and J genes are TRBV14 and TRBJ2-7; 7 positions match TRBD1. From germline, CDR1 is SGHDN and CDR2 FVKESK. V shed 0 bases, J shed 6 bases, and the junction held 5 bases outside the gene matches. This CDR3 is built from 14 residues. The CDR3 nucleotides are TGTGCCAGCAGCCAAGAAACAGGGGCCTCCGAGCAGTACTTC. This translates into CASSQETGASEQYF.

This sequence joins TRBV7-9 and TRBJ1-4; maybe TRBD1 (5 bases). V lost 5 bases to trimming and J lost 5 bases, with 15 bases between them. Per germline, CDR1 SEHNR and CDR2 FQNEAQ (reference sequence). The CDR3 loop spans 15 amino acids. The CDR3 coding sequence is TGTGCCAGCAGCCCGGACACGCGGGCCAATGAAAAACTGTTTTTT. This codes for CASSPDTRANEKLFF.

This chain links TRBV2 with TRBJ1-5, with D uncertain. CDR1 is SNHLY and CDR2 is FYNNEI in the germline V gene. Trimming took off 4 bases at V and 2 bases at J, with 9 bases between the two ends. The CDR3 contains 14 residues. The chain's CDR3 is CASSGLIGNQPQHF. The CDR3 region has the DNA TGTGCCAGCAGTGGGCTGATCGGCAATCAGCCCCAGCATTTT.

This clone was observed a handful of times. The CDR3 protein is CASSPQGRTEAFF. DNA of the CDR3: TGTGCCAGTAGTCCTCAGGGACGGACTGAAGCTTTCTTT. The V call is TRBV19, the J call TRBJ1-1, with D perhaps TRBD1 (5 bases). Looked up from germline, CDR1 is LNHDA and CDR2 is SQIVND (reference sequence). V lost 5 bases to trimming and J lost 5 bases, with 12 bases between them. The CDR3 is 13 amino acids.

A note on this clone: Other DNA sequences in the sample encode the same CDR3. The chain combines TRBV30 with TRBJ2-1; D gene ambiguous. CDR1 is GTSNPN, CDR2 SVGIG, per germline (reference sequence). The V gene lost 4 bases and the J gene lost 4 bases, with 5 bases spanning the gap. CDR3 length: 11 residues. The CDR3: CAWKGYNEQFF. CDR3 sequence (DNA): TGTGCCTGGAAGGGTTACAATGAGCAGTTCTTC.

This clone has just one count. Here the CDR3 DNA reads TGTGCCAGCTCACCGTCCAGGGGGGACACTGAAGCTTTCTTT. Translating it yields CASSPSRGDTEAFF. V usage is TRBV18 and J usage is TRBJ1-1; 7 bases line up with TRBD1. Per germline, CDR1 KGHSH and CDR2 LQKENI. The CDR3 length is 14 residues. J was trimmed by 3 bases and V by 3 bases; bases with no gene match: 4.

This chain joins TRBV18 and TRBJ2-1; 7 bases map to TRBD2. The CDR3 totals 15 residues. After removal of 1 base from V and 6 bases from J, the junction contained 6 bases not matched to a gene. CDR1 is KGHSH, CDR2 LQKENI, per germline. The CDR3 reads CASSPLSGSGNEQFF. Here the CDR3 DNA reads TGTGCCAGCTCACCACTTAGCGGGTCGGGCAATGAGCAGTTCTTC.

The V call is TRBV29-1, the J call TRBJ2-1; TRBD1 matches at 8 bases. CDR3 size: 13 residues. V lost 3 bases, J lost 8 bases, and 6 bases stayed unmatched. The germline V gene encodes CDR1 SQVTM and CDR2 ANQGSEA. The DNA of the CDR3 is TGCAGCGTTGACAGGGACAGGACCTATGAGCAGTTCTTC. Protein sequence: CSVDRDRTYEQFF.

In regard to this clone: The same CDR3 also results from other DNA sequences found in this sample. This chain links TRBV7-8 with TRBJ2-7; no firm D call. Trimming removed 2 bases at V and 4 bases at J, with 6 bases between. Per the germline V gene, CDR1 is SGHVS and CDR2 is FQNEAQ. The CDR3 length is 12 residues. CDR3 coding DNA: TGTGCCAGCAGCTTATCAGGTTACGAGCAGTACTTC. It specifies CASSLSGYEQYF.